Shown below are 21 T cell receptor beta chains from a single sample sequenced in a study of T cells after yellow fever vaccination (dated by TCRdb to the late 2010s). The method was 5' RACE. Sequencing took place on an Illumina NovaSeq 6000. TCRdb reanalyzed the raw reads on its own, using fastp at Q25 for trimming and MiXCR for clone calling, and kept in-frame beta chains. Each CDR3 protein appears once, grouped with its most common genes and DNA. In this sample the table shows under 350,000 distinct CDR3 sequences, 4.1% of which occur a single time. The ten largest clonotypes hold around 25% of the sample. Explained via the paper, the treatment or condition label denotes: live attenuated yellow fever vaccine strain. The material was PBMCs, obtained 5 days after the yellow fever booster vaccination. Receptors were obtained from a young man who received the YFV17D yellow fever vaccine.

This clonotype was seen repeatedly, ten times or more. V usage is TRBV18 and J usage is TRBJ2-3; 10 nucleotides line up with TRBD2. V lost 1 base to trimming and J lost 0 bases; unmatched junction nucleotides: 7. The CDR3 consists of 18 residues. Germline V gene sequence: CDR1 KGHSH, CDR2 LQKENI. For the CDR3, the DNA is TGTGCCAGCTCACCACGGCTAGCGGGGGCGATCAGCACAGATACGCAGTATTTT. The encoded protein is CASSPRLAGAISTDTQYF.

This clonotype was detected only a few times. The rearrangement links TRBV9 to TRBJ1-2; D perhaps matches TRBD1 (6 bases). Germline loops: CDR1 SGDLS, CDR2 YYNGEE. V lost 4 bases and J 4 bases, leaving 11 bases between the germline ends. The CDR3 length is 13 residues. The CDR3 reads CASSQDSAYGYTF. The CDR3 nucleotides are TGTGCCAGCAGCCAGGACAGCGCCTATGGCTACACCTTC.

The chain couples TRBV4-1 to TRBJ1-5; D might be TRBD1 (6 bases). With 2 bases removed from V and 2 bases from J, the gap between germline ends came to 13 bases. Germline CDR1 is MGHRA and CDR2 is YSYEKL. This CDR3 contains 16 residues. The CDR3 bases are TGCGCCAGCAGCCAACAACAGGGTCCGCGCAATCAGCCCCAGCATTTT. It is translated as CASSQQQGPRNQPQHF.

This clonotype appeared many times. CDR3 in amino acids: CSASGAASGVYEKLFF. CDR3 nucleotides: TGCAGTGCTAGCGGGGCAGCTTCTGGGGTCTATGAAAAACTGTTTTTT. The J gene is TRBJ1-4, the V gene TRBV20-1; D perhaps matches TRBD1 (5 bases). V gave up 3 bases and J gave up 6 bases, with 20 bases separating them. Germline V gene data show CDR1 as DFQATT and CDR2 as SNEGSKA (reference sequence). The length of the CDR3 is 16 residues.

This clonotype was counted between two and nine times. This chain links TRBV12-3 or TRBV12-4 with TRBJ2-3; 10 nucleotides align to TRBD2. Trimming at V came to 7 bases and at J to 11 bases, leaving 9 bases not matched to a gene. The CDR3 totals 13 residues. The CDR3 nucleotides read TGTGCCAGCACTCCTAGCGGGGGCGGAGGGCAGTATTTT. Translating it yields CASTPSGGGGQYF.

This clonotype was observed at least ten times. The chain combines TRBV7-2 with TRBJ1-1; D possibly corresponds to TRBD1 (5 bases). V was shortened by 6 bases and J by 1 base, with 9 bases between the two germline ends. Germline V gives CDR1 SGHTA, CDR2 FQGNSA. The CDR3 runs to 13 residues. The CDR3 region has the DNA TGTGCCAGCAGATACACAGGGAACACTGAAGCTTTCTTT. It specifies CASRYTGNTEAFF. Complete variable domain (other parts from reference TRBV7-2 and TRBJ1-1): GAGVSQSPSNKVTEKGKDVELRCDPISGHTALYWYRQSLGQGLEFLIYFQGNSAPDKSGLPSDRFSAERTGGSVSTLTIQRTQQEDSAVYLCASRYTGNTEAFFGQGTRLTVV.

This chain links TRBV7-6 with TRBJ1-2; 9 nucleotides agree with TRBD1. Germline CDR1 is SGHVS and CDR2 is FNYEAQ. CDR3 length: 13 amino acids. After removal of 4 bases from V and 6 bases from J, the junction contained 3 bases not matched to a gene. Here the CDR3 DNA reads TGTGCCAGCAGCTCGACAGGGGGTGATGGCTACACCTTC. Translation gives CASSSTGGDGYTF.

This clonotype was picked up a small number of times. The V and J genes are TRBV7-9 and TRBJ2-2; D remains unclear. V was shortened by 1 base and J by 4 bases, with 7 bases between the two germline ends. There are 14 residues in the CDR3. Looked up from germline, CDR1 is SEHNR and CDR2 is FQNEAQ (reference sequence). CDR3 in DNA: TGTGCCAGCAGCTTAGGGGCCTTCACCGGGGAGCTGTTTTTT. Protein product: CASSLGAFTGELFF.

V is TRBV12-3 or TRBV12-4 and J is TRBJ2-7; TRBD2 aligns across 7 bases. The CDR3 spans 14 residues. J was trimmed by 5 bases and V by 3 bases; bases with no gene match: 7. CDR3 sequence (DNA): TGTGCCAGCAGTTTCAGCGGGGCCCCCCACGAGCAGTACTTC. It is translated as CASSFSGAPHEQYF.

This clonotype was counted a few times. This chain uses TRBV11-2 with TRBJ2-2; 15 bases fit TRBD2. The V gene end was trimmed by 4 bases and the J gene end by 0 bases; junction bases not matched to a gene: 3. This CDR3 has 18 amino acids. CDR1 SGHAT and CDR2 FQNNGV come from the germline V gene. The CDR3 here is CASSSRTSGGANTGELFF. Here the CDR3 DNA reads TGTGCCAGCAGCTCACGGACTAGCGGGGGGGCGAACACCGGGGAGCTGTTTTTT.

The V call is TRBV20-1, the J call TRBJ1-1; D unresolved. The V end was cut by 0 bases, the J end by 4 bases, with 15 bases between. The germline CDR1 and CDR2 sequences are DFQATT and SNEGSKA (reference sequence). The CDR3 totals 15 residues. The CDR3 DNA is TGCAGTGCTAGAGATCCCCGGACCACCGTCACTGAAGCTTTCTTT. As protein: CSARDPRTTVTEAFF.

The chain joins TRBV6-2 or TRBV6-3 to TRBJ1-2; D may be TRBD1 (5 bases). The CDR3 is 13 residues long. Between the trimmed V and J ends, which lost 7 bases and 4 bases, there was a span of 13 bases. Germline assignment: CDR1 MNHEY and CDR2 SVGEGT. The DNA of the CDR3 is TGTGCCAGCACAAGGGGTATTGGCTATGGCTACACCTTC. Protein product: CASTRGIGYGYTF.

This clonotype was observed many times. The V and J genes are TRBV6-6 and TRBJ1-1; a weak D match, TRBD1 (5 bases). Germline loops: CDR1 MNHNY, CDR2 SVGAGI (reference sequence). The CDR3 contains 12 residues. CDR3 residues: CVGEGNNGEAFF. The CDR3 DNA sequence: TGTGTAGGGGAGGGGAACAATGGTGAAGCTTTCTTT.

This CDR3 reads CASSRRDFYGYTF. CDR3 nucleotide sequence: TGTGCCAGCAGTAGAAGGGATTTCTATGGCTACACCTTC. This chain joins TRBV7-2 and TRBJ1-2, with no clear D. The CDR3 covers 13 residues. With 6 bases removed from V and 4 bases from J, the gap between germline ends came to 12 bases. In germline, CDR1 is SGHTA, CDR2 FQGNSA.

This clonotype was recorded a few times. The chain has TRBV7-2 and TRBJ1-1; D remains ambiguous. Trimming removed 6 bases at V and 0 bases at J, with 11 bases between. Germline V gene sequence: CDR1 SGHTA, CDR2 FQGNSA. CDR3 length: 14 residues. The CDR3 coding sequence is TGTGCCAGCAGTCTAGTGAGTCTGAACACTGAAGCTTTCTTT. Amino acids: CASSLVSLNTEAFF.

A few counts support this clonotype. This chain links TRBV9 with TRBJ1-5; D is perhaps TRBD1 (5 bases). This CDR3 is built from 13 residues. V was trimmed by 2 bases and J by 5 bases, leaving 8 bases between them. From germline, CDR1 is SGDLS and CDR2 YYNGEE. The CDR3 sequence is CASSVSGHQPQHF. The DNA of the CDR3 is TGTGCCAGCAGCGTCTCGGGGCATCAGCCCCAGCATTTT.

This clonotype was detected a few times. The chain links TRBV6-5 to TRBJ2-7, with 11 bases fitting TRBD2. CDR3 length: 18 amino acids. Germline CDR1 and CDR2: MNHEY and SVGAGI. J lost 7 bases, V lost 5 bases, and 19 bases had no gene match. The CDR3: CASSPSSPGLAEPYEQYF. DNA for the CDR3: TGTGCCAGCAGTCCCTCGAGCCCGGGACTAGCGGAACCTTATGAGCAGTACTTC.

Many counts were recorded for this clonotype. This sequence joins TRBV5-1 and TRBJ2-5; 10 positions match TRBD2. The CDR3 runs to 15 residues. V shed 1 base and J 5 bases; nucleotides not matched to a gene: 5. Per the germline V gene, CDR1 is SGHRS and CDR2 is YFSETQ. CDR3 amino acids: CASSLQGTSVETQYF. The CDR3 DNA reads as TGCGCCAGCAGCTTGCAGGGGACTAGCGTCGAGACCCAGTACTTC.

This clonotype came up many times. The J gene is TRBJ2-3, the V gene TRBV7-2; 7 nucleotides agree with TRBD2. Germline CDR1 SGHTA, CDR2 FQGNSA. J lost 1 base, V lost 5 bases, and 9 bases had no gene match. The CDR3 extends over 16 amino acids. CDR3 amino acids: CASSPPGSGGTDTQYF. CDR3 coding DNA: TGTGCCAGCAGCCCCCCCGGGAGCGGGGGCACAGATACGCAGTATTTT.

The table lists this clonotype with a few counts. The chain uses TRBV11-2 and TRBJ2-1; D may be TRBD2 (5 bases). Trimming left V 5 bases short and J 5 bases short, with 13 bases between. The CDR3 extends over 14 amino acids. Germline V gives CDR1 SGHAT, CDR2 FQNNGV. In DNA, the CDR3 is TGTGCCAGCAGCCCCCTTAGGAGGAACAATGAGCAGTTCTTC. Its protein product is CASSPLRRNNEQFF. Looking up the rest from reference TRBV11-2 and TRBJ2-1 gives the full variable domain: EAGVAQSPRYKIIEKRQSVAFWCNPISGHATLYWYQQILGQGPKLLIQFQNNGVVDDSQLPKDRFSAERLKGVDSTLKIQPAKLEDSAVYLCASSPLRRNNEQFFGPGTRLTVL.

This sequence joins TRBV12-3 or TRBV12-4 and TRBJ2-1; D gene unclear. The CDR3 contains 14 residues. Trimming took 3 bases from V and 4 from J, leaving 10 bases between them. Here the CDR3 reads CASSFLLGYNEQFF. The CDR3 nucleotides read TGTGCCAGCAGTTTTTTGTTAGGGTACAATGAGCAGTTCTTC.